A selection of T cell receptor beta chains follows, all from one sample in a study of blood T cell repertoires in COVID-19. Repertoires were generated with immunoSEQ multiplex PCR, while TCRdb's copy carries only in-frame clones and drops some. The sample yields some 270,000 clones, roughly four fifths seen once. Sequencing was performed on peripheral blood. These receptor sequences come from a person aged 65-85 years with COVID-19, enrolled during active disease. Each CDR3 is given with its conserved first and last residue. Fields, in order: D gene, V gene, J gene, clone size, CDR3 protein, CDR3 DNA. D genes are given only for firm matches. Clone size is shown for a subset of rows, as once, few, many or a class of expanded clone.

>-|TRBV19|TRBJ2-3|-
CASSIGIDTQYF
TGTGCCAGTAGTATCGGGATAGATACGCAGTATTTT
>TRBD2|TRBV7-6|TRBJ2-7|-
CASSLGGLGEQYF
TGTGCCAGCAGCCTCGGAGGACTAGGCGAGCAGTACTTC
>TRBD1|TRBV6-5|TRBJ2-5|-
CASSYASRDRQETQYF
TGTGCCAGCAGTTACGCTAGCCGGGACAGGCAAGAGACCCAGTACTTC
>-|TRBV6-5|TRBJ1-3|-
CASYQGTSGNTIYF
TGTGCCAGCTATCAGGGGACATCTGGAAACACCATATATTTT
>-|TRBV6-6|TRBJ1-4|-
CASSWVGADNEKLFF
TGTGCCAGCAGTTGGGTTGGAGCGGACAATGAAAAACTGTTTTTT
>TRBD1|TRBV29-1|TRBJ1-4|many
CSASTGVSSQGKLFF
TGCAGCGCCTCAACAGGGGTCAGTAGTCAGGGAAAACTGTTTTTT
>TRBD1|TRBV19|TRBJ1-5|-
CASSMGQGNQPQHF
TGTGCCAGTAGTATGGGACAGGGGAATCAGCCCCAGCATTTT
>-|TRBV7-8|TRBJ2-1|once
CASSLALLLGGNNEQFF
TGTGCCAGCAGCTTAGCGCTTCTTTTGGGGGGAAACAATGAGCAGTTCTTC
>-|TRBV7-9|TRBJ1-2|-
CASSLAAVVDYGYTF
TGTGCCAGCAGCTTAGCGGCCGTGGTGGACTATGGCTACACCTTC
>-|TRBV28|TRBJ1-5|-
CASSLSDQPQHF
TGTGCCAGCAGTTTATCGGATCAGCCCCAGCATTTT
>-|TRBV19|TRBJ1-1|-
CASSDRTANTEAFF
TGTGCCAGTAGCGACCGGACAGCGAACACTGAAGCTTTCTTT
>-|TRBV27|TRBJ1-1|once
CASKRSDRNTEAFF
TGTGCCAGCAAGAGATCCGACAGGAACACTGAAGCTTTCTTT
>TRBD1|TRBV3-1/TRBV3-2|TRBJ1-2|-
CASSQADRERNYGYTF
TGTGCCAGCAGCCAAGCTGACAGGGAGAGGAACTATGGCTACACCTTC
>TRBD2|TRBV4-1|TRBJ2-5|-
CASSQKGRGGRETQYF
TGCGCCAGCAGCCAGAAAGGAAGGGGAGGGAGAGAGACCCAGTACTTC
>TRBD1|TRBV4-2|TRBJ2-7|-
CASSRGQGVPEQYF
TGTGCCAGCAGCCGGGGACAGGGGGTCCCCGAGCAGTACTTC
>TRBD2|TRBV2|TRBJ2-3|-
CASTGSSGGADTQYF
TGTGCCAGCACCGGCTCTAGCGGGGGGGCAGATACGCAGTATTTT
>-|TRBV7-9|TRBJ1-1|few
CASSLAGQTPEAFF
TGTGCCAGCAGCTTAGCTGGTCAGACTCCTGAAGCTTTCTTT
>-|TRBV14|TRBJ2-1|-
CASSQDVRRGNEQFF
TGTGCCAGCAGCCAAGACGTAAGGAGGGGCAATGAGCAGTTCTTC
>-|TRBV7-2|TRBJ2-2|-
CASSLIRDTGELFF
TGTGCCAGCAGCTTAATTAGAGACACCGGGGAGCTGTTTTTT
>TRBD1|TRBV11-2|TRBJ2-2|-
CASSLVTGGFSGELFF
TGTGCCAGCAGCTTAGTTACAGGGGGCTTTTCCGGGGAGCTGTTTTTT
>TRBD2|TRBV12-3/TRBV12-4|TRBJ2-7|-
CASTAAGGTNPTF
TGTGCCAGCACCGCCGCGGGAGGGACCAACCCCACCTTC
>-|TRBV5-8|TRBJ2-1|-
CASSFRGYEQFF
TGTGCCAGCAGCTTCCGAGGGTATGAGCAGTTCTTC
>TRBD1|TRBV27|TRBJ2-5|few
CASSLSQGAGETQYF
TGTGCCAGCAGTTTATCGCAGGGGGCGGGAGAGACCCAGTACTTC
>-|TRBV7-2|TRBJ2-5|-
CASSPERRRQETQYF
TGTGCCAGCAGCCCCGAGCGGAGAAGGCAAGAGACCCAGTACTTC
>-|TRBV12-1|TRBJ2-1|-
CASSSRGLAGGPYNEQFF
TGTGCCAGCAGCTCCCGGGGGCTAGCGGGGGGCCCCTACAATGAGCAGTTCTTC
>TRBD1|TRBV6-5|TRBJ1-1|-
CASRPLGQGFTEAFF
TGTGCCAGCAGGCCGTTGGGACAGGGCTTTACTGAAGCTTTCTTT
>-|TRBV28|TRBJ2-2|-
CASSLFLSGRTNTGELFF
TGTGCCAGCAGTTTATTCTTGTCAGGTCGGACTAACACCGGGGAGCTGTTTTTT
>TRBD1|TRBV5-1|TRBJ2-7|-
CASSFRGQSSYEQYF
TGCGCCAGCAGCTTCAGGGGACAGAGCTCCTACGAGCAATACTTC
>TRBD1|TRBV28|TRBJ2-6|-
CASSSGTGVFGANVLTF
TGTGCCAGCAGTTCCGGGACAGGGGTGTTCGGGGCCAACGTCCTGACTTTC
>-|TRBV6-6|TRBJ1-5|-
CASSSAGKNQPQHF
TGTGCCAGCAGTTCCGCCGGGAAAAATCAGCCCCAGCATTTT
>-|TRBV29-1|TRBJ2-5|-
CSVEGVAGHSRTQYF
TGCAGCGTGGAGGGAGTCGCGGGGCACAGCAGGACCCAGTACTTC
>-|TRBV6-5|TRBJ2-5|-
CASSEGGARETQYF
TGTGCCAGCAGCGAGGGGGGGGCCAGGGAGACCCAGTACTTC
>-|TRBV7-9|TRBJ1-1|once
CASSPGPGLDTEAFF
TGTGCCAGCAGCCCAGGCCCTGGGCTGGACACTGAAGCTTTCTTT
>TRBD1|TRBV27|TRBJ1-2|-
CASSLRGTHGYTF
TGTGCCAGCAGTCTCAGGGGGACCCATGGCTACACCTTC
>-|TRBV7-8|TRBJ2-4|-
CASSRGVGNIQYF
TGTGCCAGCAGCCGGGGCGTGGGTAACATTCAGTACTTC
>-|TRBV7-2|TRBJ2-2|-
CASSPQGTGELFF
TGTGCCAGCAGCCCACAGGGCACCGGGGAGCTGTTTTTT
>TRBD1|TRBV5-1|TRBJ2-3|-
CASRTGGTDTQYF
TGCGCCAGTAGGACAGGGGGTACAGATACGCAGTATTTT
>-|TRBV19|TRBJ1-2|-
CASSISAATSGYTF
TGTGCCAGTAGTATTTCGGCGGCCACCAGTGGCTACACCTTC
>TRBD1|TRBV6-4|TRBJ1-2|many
CASRQNQGAVSGGYTF
TGTGCCAGCAGACAGAATCAGGGGGCGGTGAGCGGTGGCTACACCTTC
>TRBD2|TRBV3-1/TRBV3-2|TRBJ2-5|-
CASSLIRTSGGPQYF
TGTGCCAGCAGCCTTATAAGGACTAGCGGGGGCCCTCAGTACTTC
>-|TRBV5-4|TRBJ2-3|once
CASSLAQEDTQYF
TGTGCCAGCAGCTTGGCCCAGGAAGATACGCAGTATTTT
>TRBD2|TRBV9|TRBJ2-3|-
CASSVVGEGATDTQYF
TGTGCCAGCAGCGTTGTCGGGGAGGGAGCCACAGATACGCAGTATTTT
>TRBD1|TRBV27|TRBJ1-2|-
CASRNMGQSIYGYTF
TGTGCCAGCAGAAATATGGGACAGTCTATCTATGGCTACACCTTC
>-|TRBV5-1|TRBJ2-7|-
CASSPQGPEQYF
TGCGCCAGCAGCCCCCAGGGTCCCGAGCAGTACTTC
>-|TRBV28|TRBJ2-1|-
CASSSPRGGGGNEQFF
TGTGCCAGCAGCTCTCCGCGCGGGGGAGGGGGGAATGAGCAGTTCTTC
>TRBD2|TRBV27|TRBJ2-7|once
CASSGLPRLAGGDEQYF
TGTGCCAGCAGTGGTCTTCCCCGACTAGCGGGAGGAGACGAGCAGTACTTC
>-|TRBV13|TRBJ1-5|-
CASSSPGQPQHF
TGTGCCAGCAGCTCACCAGGGCAGCCCCAGCATTTT
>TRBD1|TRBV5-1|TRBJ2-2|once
CASTRTGGAAGELFF
TGCGCCAGCACCCGGACAGGGGGCGCAGCCGGGGAGCTGTTTTTT
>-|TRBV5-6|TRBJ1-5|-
CASSYTGSFQPQHF
TGTGCCAGCAGCTACACAGGGTCTTTTCAGCCCCAGCATTTT
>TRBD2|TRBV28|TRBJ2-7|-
CASSSGWEGHYYEQYF
TGTGCCAGCAGTTCGGGTTGGGAGGGCCATTACTACGAGCAGTACTTC
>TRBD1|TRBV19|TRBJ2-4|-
CASKAGRTGAKNIQYF
TGTGCCAGTAAGGCGGGCCGGACAGGGGCCAAAAACATTCAGTACTTC
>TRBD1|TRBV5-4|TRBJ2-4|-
CASSSRDRGVKNIQYF
TGTGCCAGCAGCAGTCGGGACAGGGGTGTCAAAAACATTCAGTACTTC
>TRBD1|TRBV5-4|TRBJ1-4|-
CASSLDRGEKLFF
TGTGCCAGCAGCCTCGACAGGGGTGAAAAACTGTTTTTT
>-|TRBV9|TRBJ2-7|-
CASSVAQGYEQYF
TGTGCCAGCAGCGTAGCGCAGGGCTACGAGCAGTACTTC
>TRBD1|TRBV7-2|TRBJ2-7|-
CASSLSRDSSYEQYF
TGTGCCAGCAGCCTATCCCGGGACAGCTCCTACGAGCAGTACTTC
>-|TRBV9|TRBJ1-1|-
CASSPAGRGNTEAFF
TGTGCCAGCAGCCCCGCGGGGAGGGGTAACACTGAAGCTTTCTTT
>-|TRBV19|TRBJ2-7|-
CASSIGRRSSYEQYF
TGTGCCAGTAGTATAGGACGGCGGAGCTCCTACGAGCAGTACTTC
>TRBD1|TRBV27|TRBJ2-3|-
CASRWTGGTDTQYF
TGTGCCAGCAGGTGGACAGGGGGAACAGATACGCAGTATTTT
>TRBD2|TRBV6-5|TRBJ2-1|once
CASRRTSGSSEQFF
TGTGCCAGCAGACGGACTAGCGGGAGTAGTGAGCAGTTCTTC
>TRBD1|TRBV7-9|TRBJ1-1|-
CASSRDSLMNTEAFF
TGTGCCAGCAGCCGGGACAGCCTAATGAACACTGAAGCTTTCTTT